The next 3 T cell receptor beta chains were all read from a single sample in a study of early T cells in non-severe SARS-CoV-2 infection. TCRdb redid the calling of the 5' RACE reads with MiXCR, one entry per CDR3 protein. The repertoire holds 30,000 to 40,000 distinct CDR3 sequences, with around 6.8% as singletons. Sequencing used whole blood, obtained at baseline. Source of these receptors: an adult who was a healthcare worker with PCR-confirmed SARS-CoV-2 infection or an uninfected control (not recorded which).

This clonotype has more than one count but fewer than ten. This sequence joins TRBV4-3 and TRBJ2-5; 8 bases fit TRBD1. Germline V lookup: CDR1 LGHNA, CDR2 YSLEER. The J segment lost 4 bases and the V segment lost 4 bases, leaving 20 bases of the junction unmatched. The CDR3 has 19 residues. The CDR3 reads CASSLELPGGGYGGETQYF. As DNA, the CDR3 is TGCGCCAGCAGCCTGGAACTGCCAGGGGGCGGGTACGGCGGAGAGACCCAGTACTTC.

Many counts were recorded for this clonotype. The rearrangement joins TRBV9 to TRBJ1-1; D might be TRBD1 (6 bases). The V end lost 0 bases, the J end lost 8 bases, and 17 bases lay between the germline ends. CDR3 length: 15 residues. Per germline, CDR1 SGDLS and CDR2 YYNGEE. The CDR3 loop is CASSVGGFGDNEAFF. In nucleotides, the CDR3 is TGTGCCAGCAGCGTAGGTGGTTTCGGGGACAACGAAGCTTTCTTT. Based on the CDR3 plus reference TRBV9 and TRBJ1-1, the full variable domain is DSGVTQTPKHLITATGQRVTLRCSPRSGDLSVYWYQQSLDQGLQFLIQYYNGEERAKGNILERFSAQQFPDLHSELNLSSLELGDSALYFCASSVGGFGDNEAFFGQGTRLTVV.

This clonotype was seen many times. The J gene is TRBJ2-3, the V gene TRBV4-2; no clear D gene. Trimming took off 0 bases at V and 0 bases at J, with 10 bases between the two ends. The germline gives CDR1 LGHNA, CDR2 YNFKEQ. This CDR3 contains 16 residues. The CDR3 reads CASSQELYESTDTQYF. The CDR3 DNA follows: TGTGCCAGCAGCCAAGAGTTGTACGAGAGCACAGATACGCAGTATTTT.